This T cell receptor (beta chain) emerged from a study of T cell repertoires in cytomegalovirus infection. This CDR3 comprises 14 residues. Trimming stripped 6 bases from V and 10 bases from J, with 21 bases between. About this clonotype itself: Its antigen is undetermined.

In TCRdb, the reads were re-called with MiXCR into one record per CDR3 protein. Of a few hundred thousand distinct CDR3 sequences detected, just under 40% appear once; the ten largest clones hold around 48%. General study points: HLA-C-restricted CMV clonotypes gave the most frequent clonotype in two of eight donors.

The sequence was collected from a human donor in good health (CMV status not recorded). Some clones in this sample may be carry-over from other donors' samples. The specimen comprised cultured PBMCs, sampled from culture after CMV antigen stimulation. J is TRBJ1-1 and V is TRBV12-3 or TRBV12-4; D remains unclear. CDR3 sequence reads: CASRPQLGPHGAFF. The CDR3 bases are TGTGCCAGCAGGCCTCAACTGGGCCCCCATGGAGCTTTCTTT.